This is a list of T cell receptor beta chains from one sample in a study of cytomegalovirus exposure and HLA in healthy donors. The repertoire was sequenced with immunoSEQ multiplex PCR; TCRdb's copy has only in-frame clones and lacks some. This sample has hundreds of thousands of clones, with about three quarters found just once. The sequenced material came from PBMCs. These receptors were obtained from a man in his late teens or twenties in good health and CMV-seronegative. Each CDR3 is given with its conserved first and last residue. The D gene is left open where the match is weak. The size field is filled for only some rows; it gives once, few, many or a size class.

j_call v_call d_call clone_size cdr3_nt cdr3_aa
TRBJ1-4 TRBV15 . once TGTGCCACCAGCCCCCAGGGGCAGGGGACCCCCTTAGATGAAAAACTGTTTTTT CATSPQGQGTPLDEKLFF
TRBJ1-3 TRBV27 . . TGTGCCAGCAGTTCGGGAGTTGGAAACACCATATATTTT CASSSGVGNTIYF
TRBJ2-7 TRBV19 . . TGTGCCAGTAGTGCTACACAGGCCAGGGGTCTACACGAGCAGTACTTC CASSATQARGLHEQYF
TRBJ2-1 TRBV29-1 TRBD1 . TGCAGCGTTGGGGGACAGCCATCCTGGGATGAGCAGTTCTTC CSVGGQPSWDEQFF
TRBJ2-4 TRBV4-3 TRBD2 . TGCGCCAGCAGCCAAGAGGGAGGGGTAAACATTCAGTACTTC CASSQEGGVNIQYF
TRBJ2-7 TRBV5-6 TRBD1 . TGTGCCAGCAGCTTGTACGGGACAGGGGGCCACGAGCAGTACTTC CASSLYGTGGHEQYF
TRBJ2-7 TRBV25-1 . . TGTGCCAGCAGTGAATACGGCTACGAGCAGTACTTC CASSEYGYEQYF
TRBJ1-1 TRBV5-1 TRBD1 once TGCGCCAGCAGCTTTGACAGGGTCAAAGAATCGAACACTGAAGCTTTCTTT CASSFDRVKESNTEAFF
TRBJ1-4 TRBV9 TRBD1 . TGTGCCAGCAGCGCCTGGACAGGGATGGATGAAAAACTGTTTTTT CASSAWTGMDEKLFF
TRBJ1-1 TRBV7-2 TRBD1 . TGTGCCAGCAGCCCTCGACAGGGCCCCGGGGCTTTCTTT CASSPRQGPGAFF
TRBJ1-5 TRBV30 . . TGTGCCTGGAACCGGGGTGATAGCAATCAGCCCCAGCATTTT CAWNRGDSNQPQHF
TRBJ2-5 TRBV11-3 TRBD2 . TGTGCCAGCAGCCTAGGACTAGAGGAGACCCAGTACTTC CASSLGLEETQYF
TRBJ1-1 TRBV30 . . TGTGCCTGGGTATCAGCTGAAGCTTTCTTT CAWVSAEAFF
TRBJ1-1 TRBV5-5 TRBD1 . TGTGCCAGCAGCTTGGAAGGGGGCGGGCTTGAAGCTTTCTTT CASSLEGGGLEAFF
TRBJ2-5 TRBV6-5 . once TGTGCCAGCAGTTACTCTAGCGGAGCACAAGAGACCCAGTACTTC CASSYSSGAQETQYF
TRBJ1-2 TRBV19 . . TGTGCCAGTAGTATTTCCGGGAACTATGGCTACACCTTC CASSISGNYGYTF
TRBJ1-4 TRBV2 . . TGTGCCAGCAGTGAACAGGGTAGGAGGGATGAAAAACTGTTTTTT CASSEQGRRDEKLFF
TRBJ2-3 TRBV5-1 TRBD2 . TGCGCCAGCAGCGGGGGGGTGGGCACAGATACGCAGTATTTT CASSGGVGTDTQYF
TRBJ2-7 TRBV4-1 TRBD1 . TGCGCCAGCAGCCAGGACAGGGGGCTCTACGAGCAGTACTTC CASSQDRGLYEQYF
TRBJ1-3 TRBV28 . . TGTGCCACCCGGGGGAGAAACACCATATATTTT CATRGRNTIYF
TRBJ2-5 TRBV5-1 . . TGCGCCAGCAGCCCTACAGGGATAGAGACCCAGTACTTC CASSPTGIETQYF
TRBJ2-1 TRBV4-3 TRBD2 few TGCGCCAGCAGCCAAGAAGCGGGGACTAGCGGGAGGGTCCAGTTCTTC CASSQEAGTSGRVQFF
TRBJ2-7 TRBV2 . few TGTGCCAGCGGTAAACAGGGTAACGAGCAGTACTTC CASGKQGNEQYF
TRBJ1-3 TRBV7-2 TRBD1 once TGTGCCAGCAGCCCAGGGACAGGTGGAAACACCATATATTTT CASSPGTGGNTIYF
TRBJ1-5 TRBV7-2 TRBD1 . TGTGCCAGCAGCTTAGGTCAGGCAGGGGGCTATCAGCCCCAGCATTTT CASSLGQAGGYQPQHF
TRBJ1-5 TRBV6-6 TRBD1 . TGTGCCGGGGGACAGCCCAATCAGCCCCAGCATTTT CAGGQPNQPQHF
TRBJ2-5 TRBV27 . . TGTGCCAGCAGTTTCCCCCGCCAAGAGACCCAGTACTTC CASSFPRQETQYF
TRBJ2-6 TRBV7-2 TRBD2 . TGTGCCAGCAGCTTAGCGGATATCCTAGCGGGGGGACCCTCCTCTGGGGCCAACGTCCTGACTTTC CASSLADILAGGPSSGANVLTF
TRBJ2-1 TRBV6-6 TRBD2 once TGTGCCAGCAGCCCTTCGTCAGCGGGGGAGCAGTTCTTC CASSPSSAGEQFF
TRBJ2-1 TRBV7-7 . . TGTGCTAGCAGCCTAGACTACGCCGATGAGCAGTTCTTC CASSLDYADEQFF
TRBJ2-4 TRBV4-2 TRBD2 once TGTGCCAGCAGCCAAGATCTGCGGGGGGGACAAAACATTCAGTACTTC CASSQDLRGGQNIQYF
TRBJ2-7 TRBV21-1 . . TGTGCCAGCAGCAAGAAAATAGAAAGTCCGGACAGGGGAGTATGCGAGCAGTACTTC CASSKKIESPDRGVCEQYF
TRBJ1-5 TRBV6-6 . . TGTGCCAGCAGTCGCGGGGGTAGCAATCAGCCCCAGCATTTT CASSRGGSNQPQHF
TRBJ2-3 TRBV19 TRBD2 . TGTGCCAGTAGTGCCTTTCGGGAGGTGCAGTATTTT CASSAFREVQYF
TRBJ1-2 TRBV4-3 . . TGCGCCAGCAGCCAAGAAGGAGGGATCGGTGGCTACACCTTC CASSQEGGIGGYTF
TRBJ2-1 TRBV6-5 . . TGTGCCAGCAGTTCCTTGGGGCCGAATGAGCAGTTCTTC CASSSLGPNEQFF
TRBJ1-3 TRBV4-1 . few TGCGCCAGCAGCCAAAAGGACTTGTTCTCTGGAAACACCATATATTTT CASSQKDLFSGNTIYF
TRBJ2-7 TRBV27 TRBD1 . TGTGCCAGCAGTTTGGGGACAGGGGAAAGGTACGAGCAGTACTTC CASSLGTGERYEQYF
TRBJ1-4 TRBV27 TRBD1 . TGTGCCAGCAGTTCTAAGGGGGCACGGGAAAAACTGTTTTTT CASSSKGAREKLFF
TRBJ1-4 TRBV28 . . TGTGCCAGCAGTTTGAGGGGGGGGATAACTAATGAAAAACTGTTTTTT CASSLRGGITNEKLFF
TRBJ2-3 TRBV9 TRBD2 . TGTGCCAGCAGCGCACAAGGACTAGCGGGAACAGATACGCAGTATTTT CASSAQGLAGTDTQYF
TRBJ1-6 TRBV10-3 TRBD1 once TGTGCCGTCACGGGACAGCGTAATTCACCCCTCCACTTT CAVTGQRNSPLHF
TRBJ2-5 TRBV2 . . TGTGCCAGACAGGGAATCTCAGAGACCCAGTACTTC CARQGISETQYF
TRBJ2-5 TRBV5-4 TRBD1 . TGTGCCAGCAGCCCAGGACAGGAAGAGACCCAGTACTTC CASSPGQEETQYF
TRBJ1-1 TRBV28 . . TGTGCCAGCAGTGCACAGGAGGAAGCTTTCTTT CASSAQEEAFF
TRBJ1-1 TRBV7-8 TRBD1 . TGTGCCAGCAGCTTAAAGGGGGTAACAGGGGTGAACACTGAAGCTTTCTTT CASSLKGVTGVNTEAFF
TRBJ1-1 TRBV19 TRBD1 once TGTGCCAGTAGTACCCCAGGACAGGGAGCTGAAGCTTTCTTT CASSTPGQGAEAFF
TRBJ1-2 TRBV6-1 TRBD1 . TGTGCCAGCATCGAGGGGCAGGGGGCCATCTATGGCTACACCTTC CASIEGQGAIYGYTF
TRBJ2-3 TRBV19 TRBD1 . TGTGCCAGTAGTAAACAGGGGGATGGGGGAGATACGCAGTATTTT CASSKQGDGGDTQYF
TRBJ1-1 TRBV15 . . TGTGCCACCAGCAGAGAAGGAGGAGACACTGAAGCTTTCTTT CATSREGGDTEAFF
TRBJ2-5 TRBV2 . few TGTGCCAGCAGTGAAGGGGGGAGGAACCAAGAGACCCAGTACTTC CASSEGGRNQETQYF
TRBJ2-5 TRBV6-1 TRBD1 . TGTGCCAGCAGAAACAGGGGGCGTGGGGAGACCCAGTACTTC CASRNRGRGETQYF
TRBJ2-3 TRBV13 TRBD1 . TGTGCCAGCATCTCGACCTGGGACAGGGAGGCGGTTACGCAGTATTTT CASISTWDREAVTQYF
TRBJ1-6 TRBV30 TRBD1 . TGTGCCTGGAGTGTAACAGGGGTCAACCCCAGCTCCTATAATTCACCCCTCCACTTT CAWSVTGVNPSSYNSPLHF
TRBJ1-5 TRBV5-5 . . TGTGCCAGCAGCTTGGACCCCACCCTAAATCAGCCCCAGCATTTT CASSLDPTLNQPQHF